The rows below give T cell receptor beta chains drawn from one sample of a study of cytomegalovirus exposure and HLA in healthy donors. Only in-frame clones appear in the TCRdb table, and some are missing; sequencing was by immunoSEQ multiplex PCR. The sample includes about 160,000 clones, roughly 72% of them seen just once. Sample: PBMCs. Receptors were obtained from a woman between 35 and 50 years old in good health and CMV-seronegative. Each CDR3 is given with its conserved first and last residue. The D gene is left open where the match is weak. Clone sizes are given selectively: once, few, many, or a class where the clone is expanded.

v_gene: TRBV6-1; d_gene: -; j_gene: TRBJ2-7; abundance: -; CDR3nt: TGTGCCAGCAGTGCGGAGGGTGCCTACGAGCAGTACTTC; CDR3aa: CASSAEGAYEQYF
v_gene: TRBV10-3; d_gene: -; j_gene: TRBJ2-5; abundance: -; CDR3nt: TGTGCCATCAGTGTATTAGGAGGAGGTGGAGAGACCCAGTACTTC; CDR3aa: CAISVLGGGGETQYF
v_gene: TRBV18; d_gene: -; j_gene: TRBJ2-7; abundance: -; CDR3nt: TGTGCCAGCTCACCCCCGACAGTAGTCGACGAGCAGTACTTC; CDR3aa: CASSPPTVVDEQYF
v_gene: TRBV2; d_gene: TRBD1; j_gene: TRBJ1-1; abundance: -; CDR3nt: TGTGCCAGCAAACCATCCGGGACAGGGGAGGTAGCTTTCTTT; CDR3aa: CASKPSGTGEVAFF
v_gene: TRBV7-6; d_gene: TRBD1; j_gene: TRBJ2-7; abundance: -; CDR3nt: TGTGCCAGCAGCTTAGGGACAGGGGCGGAAGAGCAGTACTTC; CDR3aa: CASSLGTGAEEQYF
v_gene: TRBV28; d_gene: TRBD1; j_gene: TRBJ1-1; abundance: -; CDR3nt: TGTGCCAGCAGCCCAACTGACAGGGGTCGAGCTTTCTTT; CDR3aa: CASSPTDRGRAFF
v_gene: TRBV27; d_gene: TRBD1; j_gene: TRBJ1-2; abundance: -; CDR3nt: TGTGCCAGCACTACTAAGAAGGGACAGGGAAATAGGAGTGCGAGCTACACCTTC; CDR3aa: CASTTKKGQGNRSASYTF
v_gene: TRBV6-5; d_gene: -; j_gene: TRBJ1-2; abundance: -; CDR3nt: TGTGCCAGCAGTTCCTCCCCCGTCTATGGCTACACCTTC; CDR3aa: CASSSSPVYGYTF
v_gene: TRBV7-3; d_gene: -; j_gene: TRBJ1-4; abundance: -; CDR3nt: TGTGCCAGCAGCTTACGACAGGCCTTTGAGGAAAAACTGTTTTTT; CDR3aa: CASSLRQAFEEKLFF
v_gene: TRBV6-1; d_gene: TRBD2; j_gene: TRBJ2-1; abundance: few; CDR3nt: TGTGCCACCGGACTAGCGGGATGGGGTGAGCAGTTCTTC; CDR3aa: CATGLAGWGEQFF
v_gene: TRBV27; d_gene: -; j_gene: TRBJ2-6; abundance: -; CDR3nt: TGTGCCAGCAGTGAGTGGTCTGGGGCCAACGTCCTGACTTTC; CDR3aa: CASSEWSGANVLTF
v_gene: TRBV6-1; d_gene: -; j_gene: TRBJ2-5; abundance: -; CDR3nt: TGTGCCAGCAGTGAAGGCGCAGGGTGGTACCAAGAGACCCAGTACTTC; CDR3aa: CASSEGAGWYQETQYF
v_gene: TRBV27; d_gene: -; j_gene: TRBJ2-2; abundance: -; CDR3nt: TGTGCCAGCACCCCAACAGTGAACACCGGGGAGCTGTTTTTT; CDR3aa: CASTPTVNTGELFF
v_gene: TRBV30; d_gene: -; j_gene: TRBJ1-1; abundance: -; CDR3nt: TGTGCCTGGAGGGGGTTGGACAGCCCCGAAGCTTTCTTT; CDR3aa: CAWRGLDSPEAFF
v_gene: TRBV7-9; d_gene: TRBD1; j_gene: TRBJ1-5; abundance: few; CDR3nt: TGTGCCAGCAGCAAGGACAGGGGTAGCAATCAGCCCCAGCATTTT; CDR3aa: CASSKDRGSNQPQHF
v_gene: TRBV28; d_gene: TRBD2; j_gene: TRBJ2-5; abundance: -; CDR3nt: TGTGCCAGCAGTTCGGGACTAGGAGGTTTTGGGACCCAGTACTTC; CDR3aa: CASSSGLGGFGTQYF
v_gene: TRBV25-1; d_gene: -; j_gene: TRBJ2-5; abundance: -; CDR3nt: TGTGCCAGCAGTGAATACAGTCAAGAGACCCAGTACTTC; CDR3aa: CASSEYSQETQYF
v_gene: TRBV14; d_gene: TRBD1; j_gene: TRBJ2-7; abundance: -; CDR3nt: TGTGCCAGCAGCCCCACTCGGGGGGACAGGGGCTACGAGCAGTACTTC; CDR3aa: CASSPTRGDRGYEQYF
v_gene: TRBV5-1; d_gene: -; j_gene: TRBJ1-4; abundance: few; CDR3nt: TGCGCCAGCAGGCGGGGGAGCGGTGAAAAACTGTTTTTT; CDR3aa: CASRRGSGEKLFF
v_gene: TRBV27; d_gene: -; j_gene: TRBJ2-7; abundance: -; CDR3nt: TGTGCCAGCGGCTGGAGAGGGAACGAGCAGTACTTC; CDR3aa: CASGWRGNEQYF
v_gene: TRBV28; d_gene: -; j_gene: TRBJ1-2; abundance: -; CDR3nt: TGTGCCAGCAGCCCGCGCGGGAGTGGCTACACCTTC; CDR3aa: CASSPRGSGYTF
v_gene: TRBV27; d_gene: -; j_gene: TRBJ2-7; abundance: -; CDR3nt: TGTGCCAGCAAGAAAACAGGACCCTACGAGCAGTACTTC; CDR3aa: CASKKTGPYEQYF
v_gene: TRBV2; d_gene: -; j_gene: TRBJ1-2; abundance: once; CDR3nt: TGTGCCAGCAGTGTAGACTTTCTTGGCTACACCTTC; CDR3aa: CASSVDFLGYTF
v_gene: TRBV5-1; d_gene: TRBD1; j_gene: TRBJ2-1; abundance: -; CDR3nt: TGCGCCAGCAGCCTCCGGACAGGGGGCAGAAATGAGCAGTTCTTC; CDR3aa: CASSLRTGGRNEQFF
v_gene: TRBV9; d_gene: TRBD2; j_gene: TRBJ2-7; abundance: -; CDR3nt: TGTGCCAGCAGCGGGGGACTAGCATCCAACGAGCAGTACTTC; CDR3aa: CASSGGLASNEQYF
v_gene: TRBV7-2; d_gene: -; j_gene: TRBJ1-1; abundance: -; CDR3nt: TGTGCCAGCAGCTTAAGGGGCACTGAAGCTTTCTTT; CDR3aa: CASSLRGTEAFF
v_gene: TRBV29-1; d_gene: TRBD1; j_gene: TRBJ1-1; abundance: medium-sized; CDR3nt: TGCAGCGTTGTCCTCGGACAGGGTATCACTGAAGCTTTCTTT; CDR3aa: CSVVLGQGITEAFF
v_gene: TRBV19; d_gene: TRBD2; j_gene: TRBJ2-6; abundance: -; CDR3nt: TGTGCCAGTAGTAGGGGAGGACTAGCGGGAGACACTGGGGCCAACGTCCTGACTTTC; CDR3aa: CASSRGGLAGDTGANVLTF
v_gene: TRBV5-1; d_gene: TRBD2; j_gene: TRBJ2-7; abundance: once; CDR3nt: TGCGCCAGCAGCTCCGGACTAGCGGGAGGCGAGCAGTACTTC; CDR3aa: CASSSGLAGGEQYF
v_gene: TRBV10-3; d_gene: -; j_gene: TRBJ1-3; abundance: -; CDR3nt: TGTGCCATCAGCGAGGATCGGGGAAACACCATATATTTT; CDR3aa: CAISEDRGNTIYF
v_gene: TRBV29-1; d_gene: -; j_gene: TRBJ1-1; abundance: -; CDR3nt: TGCAGCGCCCACAGGCCCATGAACACTGAAGCTTTCTTT; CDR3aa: CSAHRPMNTEAFF
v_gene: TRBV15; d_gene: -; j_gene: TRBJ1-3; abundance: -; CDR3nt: TGTGCCACCAGCAGAGATCGGGGGGCAGGAAACACCATATATTTT; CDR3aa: CATSRDRGAGNTIYF